This T cell receptor (beta chain) was documented in a study of blood T cell repertoires in COVID-19. Study background: Material from acute and convalescent COVID-19 was sourced from the United States, Italy and Spain. T cells, B-cell-depleted T cells, or PBMCs provided the cDNA or gDNA that served as material.

CDR3 length equals 18 residues. The J segment lost 1 base and the V segment lost 0 bases, leaving 7 bases of the junction unmatched. Looked up from germline, CDR1 is MNHEY and CDR2 is SVGEGT. Original analysis: Reference gene primer amplification yielded estimated nucleated cell counts. Profiling relied on immunoSEQ multiplex PCR, and the TCRdb table lists in-frame clones only, not all of them. Clone size and the V and J calls come from that table; the DNA yielded D and trimming. The sample lists about 40,000 clones, 80% to 90% seen once, with roughly 13% in the top ten. The chain has TRBV6-2 or TRBV6-3 and TRBJ2-3, with 10 bases aligning to TRBD2. The sample was peripheral blood. The receptor was derived from a human donor in a cohort sampled during active COVID-19. CDR3 sequence reads: CASSYSTGLAVRTDTQYF. The CDR3 coding sequence is TGTGCCAGCAGTTACTCGACAGGACTAGCGGTGCGCACAGATACGCAGTATTTT.